The 14 T cell receptor beta chains presented below share a single source sample, sequenced in a study of response to subunit inactivated influenza vaccine. TCRdb recomputed calls from the RT-PCR reads with MiXCR, one row per CDR3 protein. The sample includes fewer than 550,000 distinct CDR3 sequences, roughly 25% of them seen just once. Here the sequenced sample was CD4+ T cells sorted from PBMCs, taken roughly 5 days after vaccination. The receptors originated from a man aged 50-60 years who received an inactivated influenza vaccine.

This chain connects TRBV20-1 to TRBJ2-2, with 8 positions matching TRBD2. The CDR3 is made up of 17 amino acids. J lost 0 bases, V lost 2 bases, and 8 bases had no gene match. CDR1 and CDR2 from the germline V gene are DFQATT and SNEGSKA (reference sequence). The CDR3 coding sequence is TGCAGTGCTAGACGATTTAGCGGGACGACGAACACCGGGGAGCTGTTTTTT. Protein product: CSARRFSGTTNTGELFF.

The chain couples TRBV28 to TRBJ2-1; unclear D gene. The V and J ends lost 6 bases and 6 bases respectively, with 12 bases between them. This CDR3 is built from 13 residues. Germline CDR1 MDHEN, CDR2 SYDVKM. CDR3 in DNA: TGTGCCAGCAGGGCTGGCCGATCCAATGAGCAGTTCTTC. Amino acid sequence: CASRAGRSNEQFF. Together with reference TRBV28 and TRBJ2-1, the CDR3 gives the full variable domain: DVKVTQSSRYLVKRTGEKVFLECVQDMDHENMFWYRQDPGLGLRLIYFSYDVKMKEKGDIPEGYSVSREKKERFSLILESASTNQTSMYLCASRAGRSNEQFFGPGTRLTVL.

There are a few counts of this clonotype. The chain is built from TRBV12-3 or TRBV12-4 and TRBJ2-7; 9 bases match TRBD1. This CDR3 region has 13 residues. With V trimmed by 6 bases and J by 2 bases, 2 bases remained unmatched. The CDR3 nucleotides read TGTGCCAGCAGGGGACAGGGCACCTACGAGCAGTACTTC. Its translation: CASRGQGTYEQYF.

This clonotype has a handful of counts. The chain combines TRBV7-2 with TRBJ2-1; 8 positions agree with TRBD2. Trimming removed 5 bases from V and 5 bases from J; junction bases left unmatched: 5. The CDR3 length is 14 residues. Germline assignment: CDR1 SGHTA and CDR2 FQGNSA. CDR3 region: CASSRGGLNNEQFF. The CDR3 nucleotides are TGTGCCAGCAGCCGGGGGGGCCTTAACAATGAGCAGTTCTTC.

The V and J genes are TRBV7-3 and TRBJ2-3; D gene ambiguous. Germline CDR1 is SGHTA and CDR2 is FQGTGA. The V end lost 3 bases, the J end lost 6 bases, and 10 bases lay between the germline ends. The CDR3 consists of 13 residues. CDR3: CASSLYSPDTQYF. The CDR3 DNA is TGTGCCAGCAGCTTGTACTCCCCGGATACGCAGTATTTT.

This clonotype was detected a few times. A junction end diverges from the germline sequence, so it may reflect a read error. The chain couples TRBV4-2 to TRBJ1-1; D perhaps matches TRBD1 (5 bases). Germline CDR1 and CDR2: LGHNA and YNFKEQ. The CDR3 sequence is 18 residues long. CDR3 in DNA: TGTGCCAGTAGCCAAGAAAATATGGCGGCAGGAGGGGACACTGAAGCTTTCTTT. It codes for CASSQENMAAGGDTEAFF.

There are a few counts of this clonotype. The chain uses TRBV4-2 and TRBJ2-1, with unresolved D. CDR1 is LGHNA and CDR2 is YNFKEQ in the germline V gene. Trimming took 7 bases from V and 0 from J, leaving 16 bases between them. The CDR3 runs to 16 residues. CDR3 nucleotides: TGTGCCAGCACCTTTAAGGGCGCAAGCTCCTACAATGAGCAGTTCTTC. This codes for CASTFKGASSYNEQFF.

The chain uses TRBV10-3 and TRBJ1-1; D remains unclear. V was clipped by 4 bases and J by 1 base, with 7 bases between them. The CDR3 is made up of 13 amino acids. Germline values: CDR1 ENHRY, CDR2 SYGVKD. CDR3 DNA sequence: TGTGCCATCAGTGTACACGGGAACACTGAAGCTTTCTTT. It translates to CAISVHGNTEAFF.

The gene calls are TRBV15 and TRBJ2-5, with 9 nucleotides matching TRBD1. Germline CDR1 is LNHNV and CDR2 is YYDKDF (reference sequence). The CDR3 is 13 residues long. The V segment lost 5 bases and the J segment 6 bases; nucleotides outside the gene matches: 4. Here the CDR3 reads CATSLDRGKTQYF. The CDR3 DNA sequence: TGTGCCACCAGCTTGGACAGGGGAAAGACCCAGTACTTC.

This clonotype was observed at least ten times. V and J are TRBV5-1 and TRBJ2-3; D is ambiguous. The length of the CDR3 is 14 residues. V was clipped by 2 bases and J by 0 bases, with 7 bases between them. In germline, CDR1 is SGHRS, CDR2 YFSETQ. CDR3 loop: CASSFHASTDTQYF. In DNA, the CDR3 is TGCGCCAGCAGCTTCCACGCCAGCACAGATACGCAGTATTTT.

The CDR3 region is CSAPTRWGTQYF. The DNA of the CDR3 is TGCAGTGCCCCAACCCGGTGGGGTACGCAGTATTTT. The gene calls are TRBV20-1 and TRBJ2-3, with D hard to call. Germline values: CDR1 DFQATT, CDR2 SNEGSKA (reference sequence). The V and J ends lost 6 bases and 8 bases respectively, with 15 bases between them. The CDR3 is 12 amino acids.

This clonotype was detected a few times. The chain joins TRBV12-3 or TRBV12-4 to TRBJ1-5, with D tentatively TRBD1 (5 bases). V shed 6 bases and J shed 9 bases, with 18 bases lying between them. CDR3 length equals 14 residues. The CDR3 nucleotides read TGTGCCAGCAGCATGGGGCAGGGCCTAGGGCCCCAGCATTTT. This encodes CASSMGQGLGPQHF.

This clonotype was seen only once. The chain uses TRBV2 and TRBJ2-3; 11 bases are a match to TRBD2. The germline CDR1 and CDR2 sequences are SNHLY and FYNNEI. This CDR3 is 16 amino acids long. Trimming removed 8 bases from V and 0 bases from J; junction bases left unmatched: 7. CDR3 in DNA: TGTGCCAGCGTACCGGGACTAGCGGCCAGCACAGATACGCAGTATTTT. It encodes CASVPGLAASTDTQYF.

This clonotype was seen more than once but under ten times. This chain links TRBV28 with TRBJ1-5; D uncertain. Germline V gives CDR1 MDHEN, CDR2 SYDVKM. The V gene lost 2 bases and the J gene lost 3 bases, with 5 bases spanning the gap. The CDR3 sequence is 13 residues long. The DNA of the CDR3 is TGTGCCAGCAGTTTACCGAACAATCAGCCCCAGCATTTT. Translation gives CASSLPNNQPQHF.